These 28 T cell receptor beta chains came from one sample sequenced in a study of cytomegalovirus exposure and HLA in healthy donors. Generated by immunoSEQ multiplex PCR, the TCRdb table keeps only in-frame clones and is missing some. Of around 130,000 clones listed, 85% to 90% are singletons. The sequenced material came from PBMCs. These receptor sequences come from a woman younger than 45 in good health and CMV-seronegative.

V gene TRBV5-6 combines with J gene TRBJ1-3; 8 bases agree with TRBD1. Per the germline V gene, CDR1 is SGHDT and CDR2 is YYEEEE. The CDR3 spans 17 residues. The trim removed 0 bases at V and 2 bases at J, leaving 7 bases unmatched. As DNA, the CDR3 is TGTGCCAGCAGCTTGGGACCGACAGGGGTTGCTGGAAACACCATATATTTT. Amino acids: CASSLGPTGVAGNTIYF. The entire variable domain, with the rest obtained from reference TRBV5-6 and TRBJ1-3, is as follows: DAGVTQSPTHLIKTRGQQVTLRCSPKSGHDTVSWYQQALGQGPQFIFQYYEEEERQRGNFPDRFSGHQFPNYSSELNVNALLLGDSALYLCASSLGPTGVAGNTIYFGEGSWLTVV.

This clone was recorded only once. The chain combines TRBV15 with TRBJ1-4; TRBD1 might be the D (5 bases). The CDR3 is made up of 14 amino acids. The V and J ends lost 2 bases and 4 bases respectively, with 8 bases between them. The V gene's germline CDR1 is LNHNV and CDR2 YYDKDF (reference sequence). This CDR3 is CATSRRDSNEKLFF. The CDR3 DNA reads as TGTGCCACCAGCAGAAGAGACAGTAATGAAAAACTGTTTTTT. The full variable domain, in which reference TRBV15 and TRBJ1-4 provide the parts outside the CDR3, is DAMVIQNPRYQVTQFGKPVTLSCSQTLNHNVMYWYQQKSSQAPKLLFHYYDKDFNNEADTPDNFQSRRPNTSFCFLDIRSPGLGDTAMYLCATSRRDSNEKLFFGSGTQLSVL.

V gene TRBV5-1 combines with J gene TRBJ1-2, with D perhaps matching TRBD1 (6 bases). The CDR3 is 12 residues long. V lost 0 bases and J 7 bases, leaving 7 bases between the germline ends. In germline, CDR1 is SGHRS, CDR2 YFSETQ. The CDR3 region has the DNA TGCGCCAGCAGCTTGGACAGGGTTGGCTACACCTTC. Encoded protein: CASSLDRVGYTF.

This clone was seen a single time. This rearrangement joins TRBV29-1 to TRBJ2-1, with 7 bases fitting TRBD2. The length of the CDR3 is 14 residues. CDR1 is SQVTM, CDR2 ANQGSEA, per germline. The V segment lost 4 bases and the J segment 9 bases; nucleotides outside the gene matches: 12. CDR3 nucleotide sequence: TGCAGCGTTGTGCGGGGGAGGGATATGGGTGAGCAGTTCTTC. This gives the protein CSVVRGRDMGEQFF.

This clone was observed a handful of times. The CDR3 is CASSETGTTGELFF. In nucleotides, the CDR3 is TGTGCCAGCAGTGAAACAGGGACCACCGGGGAGCTGTTTTTT. The chain recombines TRBV6-1 with TRBJ2-2; D perhaps matches TRBD1 (6 bases). Trimming removed 2 bases from V and 4 bases from J, with 8 bases in between. The length of the CDR3 is 14 residues. Germline V gene sequence: CDR1 MNHNS, CDR2 SASEGT.

This chain uses TRBV7-2 with TRBJ2-3; the match to TRBD2 covers 9 bases. The CDR3 is 15 amino acids. CDR1 is SGHTA and CDR2 is FQGNSA in the germline V gene. The junction had 5 bases not matched to a gene; V was cut back by 2 bases and J by 5 bases. The CDR3 DNA is TGTGCCAGCAGCTTACAGATAGCGGGGGTAGATACGCAGTATTTT. This translates into CASSLQIAGVDTQYF.

The chain is built from TRBV9 and TRBJ2-3; D not certain. Trimming removed 4 bases from V and 4 bases from J, with 10 bases in between. Per the germline V gene, CDR1 is SGDLS and CDR2 is YYNGEE. The CDR3 is 13 residues long. CDR3: CASSPQSADTQYF. CDR3 nucleotide sequence: TGTGCCAGCAGCCCCCAGAGCGCAGATACGCAGTATTTT.

Only one count was recorded for this clone. This sequence joins TRBV27 and TRBJ1-1; D remains ambiguous. CDR1 and CDR2 (germline): MNHEY, SMNVEV (reference sequence). Trimming took off 8 bases at V and 5 bases at J, with 15 bases between the two ends. This CDR3 is built from 13 residues. DNA of the CDR3: TGTGCCAGCCGTGGGGAGGGCCGAACTGAAGCTTTCTTT. Amino acids: CASRGEGRTEAFF.

J is TRBJ1-2 and V is TRBV7-8; 7 bases are shared with TRBD1. Germline lookup yields CDR1 SGHVS and CDR2 FQNEAQ. The CDR3 contains 13 residues. V trimming: 3 bases; J trimming: 4 bases; junction bases outside the gene matches: 2. The CDR3 DNA reads as TGTGCCAGCAGCTTGGGACAGCTCTATGGCTACACCTTC. Translated: CASSLGQLYGYTF. Complete variable domain (other parts from reference TRBV7-8 and TRBJ1-2): GAGVSQSPRYKVAKRGQDVALRCDPISGHVSLFWYQQALGQGPEFLTYFQNEAQLDKSGLPSDRFFAERPEGSVSTLKIQRTQQEDSAVYLCASSLGQLYGYTFGSGTRLTVV.

The sample holds one count of this clone. The V and J genes are TRBV5-4 and TRBJ2-5; TRBD2 matches 9 bases. The V gene end was trimmed by 3 bases and the J gene end by 4 bases; junction bases not matched to a gene: 7. There are 15 residues in the CDR3. The germline gives CDR1 SGHNT, CDR2 YYREEE (reference sequence). The CDR3 reads CASSYRGGAPETQYF. CDR3 nucleotide sequence: TGTGCCAGCAGCTACCGCGGGGGGGCCCCAGAGACCCAGTACTTC. Full variable domain (outside the CDR3, taken from reference TRBV5-4 and TRBJ2-5): ETGVTQSPTHLIKTRGQQVTLRCSSQSGHNTVSWYQQALGQGPQFIFQYYREEENGRGNFPPRFSGLQFPNYSSELNVNALELDDSALYLCASSYRGGAPETQYFGPGTRLLVL.

This rearrangement joins TRBV7-9 to TRBJ1-5; unclear D gene. This CDR3 region has 13 residues. Germline V lookup: CDR1 SEHNR, CDR2 FQNEAQ (reference sequence). V was clipped by 6 bases and J by 1 base, with 7 bases between them. Here the CDR3 reads CASSPLSNQPQHF. CDR3 in DNA: TGTGCCAGCAGTCCCCTAAGCAATCAGCCCCAGCATTTT.

The chain has TRBV19 and TRBJ2-3; 7 positions agree with TRBD1. In germline, CDR1 is LNHDA, CDR2 SQIVND (reference sequence). J was trimmed by 4 bases and V by 6 bases; bases with no gene match: 7. CDR3 size: 14 residues. CDR3 DNA: TGTGCCAGTAGCAAGGGACAGCCGCCAGATACGCAGTATTTT. Encoded protein: CASSKGQPPDTQYF.

The V gene is TRBV7-2, the J gene TRBJ1-4, with D unresolved. Per the germline V gene, CDR1 is SGHTA and CDR2 is FQGNSA. The CDR3 has 16 residues. V lost 0 bases, J lost 0 bases, and 8 bases lay in between. CDR3 region: CASSLAGSATNEKLFF. The DNA of the CDR3 is TGTGCCAGCAGCTTAGCGGGCAGTGCAACTAATGAAAAACTGTTTTTT.

V is TRBV11-2 and J is TRBJ1-2; D is unresolved. The V and J ends lost 3 bases and 6 bases respectively, with 17 bases between them. CDR1 and CDR2 (germline): SGHAT, FQNNGV. The CDR3 totals 15 residues. For the CDR3, the DNA is TGTGCCAGCAGCTTCTCAAGGTACAGATTAGATGGCTACACCTTC. Protein product: CASSFSRYRLDGYTF.

The chain uses TRBV18 and TRBJ2-7; 9 bases match TRBD1. This CDR3 has 14 residues. Trimming removed 4 bases from V and 5 bases from J; junction bases left unmatched: 6. The V gene's germline CDR1 is KGHSH and CDR2 LQKENI. CDR3 coding DNA: TGTGCCAGCTCACGTGCGGACAGGGGTGACGAGCAGTACTTC. Protein: CASSRADRGDEQYF.

CDR3 region: CASSVGPGGGTDTQYF. The CDR3 DNA follows: TGTGCCAGCAGCGTAGGTCCGGGGGGAGGCACAGATACGCAGTATTTT. This chain links TRBV9 with TRBJ2-3; 7 positions match TRBD2. This CDR3 region has 16 residues. J gave up 1 base and V 0 bases, and 5 bases lay outside the gene matches. Germline assignment: CDR1 SGDLS and CDR2 YYNGEE.

The chain joins TRBV10-3 to TRBJ2-7; D possibly corresponds to TRBD2 (6 bases). Per the germline V gene, CDR1 is ENHRY and CDR2 is SYGVKD. With 6 bases removed from V and 3 bases from J, the gap between germline ends came to 9 bases. The length of the CDR3 is 12 residues. CDR3 bases: TGTGCCATCAGGGAGGGGCTCTACGAGCAGTACTTC. It yields the protein CAIREGLYEQYF.

The chain couples TRBV11-3 to TRBJ2-3; the match to TRBD2 covers 7 bases. The trim removed 4 bases at V and 5 bases at J, leaving 6 bases unmatched. Germline V gives CDR1 SGHNT, CDR2 YENEEA. The CDR3 has 14 amino acids. The DNA for the CDR3 is TGTGCCAGCAGCTCCCGGGGGGAGGGAGATACGCAGTATTTT. Translating gives CASSSRGEGDTQYF.

The V gene is TRBV29-1, the J gene TRBJ2-2, with TRBD1 identical over 11 bases. Germline assignment: CDR1 SQVTM and CDR2 ANQGSEA. The CDR3 runs 14 residues. Trimming cost V 6 bases and J 7 bases; bases outside gene matches: 7. CDR3 sequence: CSVARGQGVGELFF. CDR3 nucleotides: TGCAGCGTCGCCCGGGGACAGGGGGTCGGGGAGCTGTTTTTT.

The rearrangement uses TRBV9 and TRBJ1-4; 8 bases fit TRBD1. Germline V gives CDR1 SGDLS, CDR2 YYNGEE. The junction had 10 bases not matched to a gene; V was cut back by 0 bases and J by 3 bases. This CDR3 region has 18 residues. CDR3 sequence reads: CASSVEETRTGSNEKLFF. The CDR3 DNA reads TGTGCCAGCAGCGTAGAGGAAACAAGGACAGGGTCTAATGAAAAACTGTTTTTT.

J is TRBJ1-2 and V is TRBV6-1, with D unresolved. V was cut by 6 bases and J by 6 bases, with 8 bases left in between. Germline CDR1 is MNHNS and CDR2 is SASEGT. This CDR3 is built from 11 residues. CDR3 sequence (DNA): TGTGCCAGCAGGGGCCCTGATGGCTACACCTTC. This encodes CASRGPDGYTF.

This sequence joins TRBV25-1 and TRBJ2-2, with 10 nucleotides matching TRBD2. The CDR3 runs to 16 residues. V was pared by 4 bases and J by 3 bases, with 5 bases of the junction left unmatched. Germline assignment: CDR1 MGHDK and CDR2 SYGVNS. The DNA for the CDR3 is TGTGCCAGCAGTGGAGCGGGGGGGTTGGACACCGGGGAGCTGTTTTTT. Translated: CASSGAGGLDTGELFF.

This clone came up once. V gene TRBV2 combines with J gene TRBJ2-1; 13 bases map to TRBD2. J lost 2 bases, V lost 8 bases, and 6 bases had no gene match. The CDR3 runs 16 residues. The germline CDR1 and CDR2 sequences are SNHLY and FYNNEI. In DNA, the CDR3 is TGTGCCAGCGGGACTAGCGGGGAAGCGGCCTACAATGAGCAGTTCTTC. This gives the protein CASGTSGEAAYNEQFF.

The chain combines TRBV7-9 with TRBJ2-1, with 15 bases identical to TRBD2. From germline, CDR1 is SEHNR and CDR2 FQNEAQ (reference sequence). V trimming: 3 bases; J trimming: 9 bases; junction bases outside the gene matches: 6. The CDR3 runs 16 residues. CDR3 DNA: TGTGCCAGCAGCTTCGGACTAGCGGGGGGGCCCGGTGAGCAGTTCTTC. Translating gives CASSFGLAGGPGEQFF.

This rearrangement joins TRBV5-4 to TRBJ1-1; D is possibly TRBD1 (6 bases). CDR3 size: 15 residues. V lost 0 bases and J 2 bases, leaving 11 bases between the germline ends. Germline CDR1 reads SGHNT; CDR2 reads YYREEE (reference sequence). The CDR3 reads CASSLAVGTNTEAFF. The CDR3 DNA sequence: TGTGCCAGCAGCTTGGCCGTGGGGACAAACACTGAAGCTTTCTTT.

The chain is built from TRBV28 and TRBJ2-7; 7 nucleotides line up with TRBD2. Germline V gives CDR1 MDHEN, CDR2 SYDVKM. CDR3 length: 15 residues. The V gene end was trimmed by 4 bases and the J gene end by 7 bases; junction bases not matched to a gene: 13. The CDR3 region is CASSYLVGGSREQYF. The DNA for the CDR3 is TGTGCCAGCAGTTACCTAGTGGGCGGGAGCAGAGAGCAGTACTTC.

V gene TRBV6-1 combines with J gene TRBJ2-7, with D unresolved. The CDR3 covers 15 residues. The ends were cut back, 2 bases at V and 3 bases at J, with 14 bases in the middle. The germline V gene has CDR1 MNHNS and CDR2 SASEGT. Here the CDR3 DNA reads TGTGCCAGCAGTGAATTTTCAACCTCTAGCTACGAGCAGTACTTC. It yields the protein CASSEFSTSSYEQYF.

This chain joins TRBV11-3 and TRBJ1-1; D ambiguous. The germline CDR1 and CDR2 sequences are SGHNT and YENEEA. The germline V and J ends were trimmed by 4 bases and 1 base, with 7 bases remaining between them. CDR3 length equals 13 residues. The CDR3 is CASSSNRNTEAFF. In nucleotides, the CDR3 is TGTGCCAGCAGCTCTAATAGGAACACTGAAGCTTTCTTT.